Presented here are 13 T cell receptor beta chains from one specimen sequenced in a study of glioma-infiltrating T cells after dendritic cell vaccination. The protocol was immunoSEQ multiplex PCR, while the TCRdb copy is restricted to in-frame clones and leaves out a portion. The sample holds approximately 50,000 clones, roughly 90% seen once. The time point is: after dendritic cell vaccination, including at tumor progression/relapse. The sequencing used blood, collected after dendritic cell vaccination. Source of these receptors: a human donor with glioblastoma.

V usage is TRBV6-1 and J usage is TRBJ2-7; tentative D call: TRBD2 (5 bases). The V gene lost 5 bases and the J gene lost 6 bases, with 8 bases spanning the gap. Germline values: CDR1 MNHNS, CDR2 SASEGT. The CDR3 sequence is 11 residues long. CDR3 sequence reads: CASSLGGEQYF. DNA for the CDR3: TGTGCCAGCAGTTTAGGAGGCGAGCAGTACTTC.

The chain couples TRBV4-1 to TRBJ2-2; 7 bases map to TRBD2. The CDR3 runs 17 residues. CDR1 is MGHRA, CDR2 YSYEKL, per germline. The trim removed 1 base at V and 4 bases at J, leaving 9 bases unmatched. In nucleotides, the CDR3 is TGCGCCAGCAGCCAAGTGCCGTTGGGGGGGGGCACCGGGGAGCTGTTTTTT. Its translation: CASSQVPLGGGTGELFF.

The gene calls are TRBV15 and TRBJ1-2; TRBD1 matches at 10 bases. Losses at the gene ends were 0 bases for V and 3 bases for J; bases not matched to a gene: 10. The CDR3 runs to 18 residues. CDR1 LNHNV and CDR2 YYDKDF come from the germline V gene (reference sequence). The CDR3 loop reads CATSRDLLTGGRDYGYTF. The CDR3 bases are TGTGCCACCAGCAGAGATCTCCTGACAGGGGGCAGGGACTATGGCTACACCTTC.

The CDR3 sequence is CASSPFLQSNQPQHF. CDR3 coding DNA: TGTGCCAGCAGTCCATTCCTACAGAGCAATCAGCCCCAGCATTTT. This rearrangement joins TRBV27 to TRBJ1-5; D not resolved. The CDR3 covers 15 residues. V was trimmed by 5 bases and J by 1 base, leaving 12 bases between them. Germline V gene data show CDR1 as MNHEY and CDR2 as SMNVEV (reference sequence).

The CDR3 here is CSVGSVSTAGTQYF. The CDR3 bases are TGCAGCGTTGGGTCGGTCAGCACAGCAGGTACGCAGTATTTT. The J gene is TRBJ2-3, the V gene TRBV29-1; D is unresolved. The CDR3 has 14 amino acids. Per the germline V gene, CDR1 is SQVTM and CDR2 is ANQGSEA. V was pared by 4 bases and J by 8 bases, with 19 bases between.

The chain couples TRBV28 to TRBJ2-7, with TRBD1 matching 10 bases. Germline loops: CDR1 MDHEN, CDR2 SYDVKM. V lost 7 bases to trimming and J lost 4 bases; unmatched junction nucleotides: 4. CDR3 length equals 13 residues. The CDR3 sequence: CASTRTGGYEQYF. The CDR3 nucleotides are TGTGCCAGCACCCGGACAGGGGGATACGAGCAGTACTTC.

The gene calls are TRBV27 and TRBJ2-7, with D possibly being TRBD2 (6 bases). Germline loops: CDR1 MNHEY, CDR2 SMNVEV (reference sequence). V was pared by 8 bases and J by 5 bases, with 22 bases between. The CDR3 extends over 15 amino acids. In DNA, the CDR3 is TGTGCCAGCGGCTTTCCCGGGACTGATGGAAACGAGCAGTACTTC. Translated, it gives CASGFPGTDGNEQYF.

Written as DNA, the CDR3 is TGTGCCAGCAACCCGACAGATCAGCCCCAGCATTTT. Translating gives CASNPTDQPQHF. This sequence joins TRBV28 and TRBJ1-5, with D maybe TRBD1 (5 bases). This CDR3 is 12 amino acids long. From germline, CDR1 is MDHEN and CDR2 SYDVKM. Trimming stripped 7 bases from V and 5 bases from J, with 9 bases between. The full variable domain, completed using reference TRBV28 and TRBJ1-5, is DVKVTQSSRYLVKRTGEKVFLECVQDMDHENMFWYRQDPGLGLRLIYFSYDVKMKEKGDIPEGYSVSREKKERFSLILESASTNQTSMYLCASNPTDQPQHFGDGTRLSIL.

The V gene is TRBV30, the J gene TRBJ1-5; weak D call: TRBD1 (5 bases). In germline, CDR1 is GTSNPN, CDR2 SVGIG (reference sequence). V dropped 5 bases and J dropped 7 bases, with 12 bases sitting between them. The CDR3 spans 12 residues. The CDR3 DNA is TGTGCCTGGCCCCAGGGCTTGCAGCCCCAGCATTTT. Its translation: CAWPQGLQPQHF.

This chain joins TRBV28 and TRBJ1-1, with D unclear. Trimming left V 6 bases short and J 2 bases short, with 13 bases between. Germline CDR1 is MDHEN and CDR2 is SYDVKM. This CDR3 has 14 amino acids. The CDR3 spells CASSGEDLNTEAFF. Written as DNA, the CDR3 is TGTGCCAGCAGCGGGGAGGATCTTAACACTGAAGCTTTCTTT.

This chain connects TRBV5-3 to TRBJ1-1; no reliable D call. TRBV5-3 carries the ORF label, with uncertain function. Trimming removed 3 bases at V and 1 base at J, with 10 bases between. This CDR3 spans 14 amino acids. The CDR3 nucleotides read TGTGCCAGAAGCTCCCTGACACCGAACACTGAAGCTTTCTTT. It encodes CARSSLTPNTEAFF.

This chain joins TRBV4-1 and TRBJ2-7; 8 bases align to TRBD2. After removal of 4 bases from V and 4 bases from J, the junction contained 6 bases not matched to a gene. The CDR3 spans 14 residues. CDR1 is MGHRA and CDR2 is YSYEKL in the germline V gene. CDR3 nucleotides: TGCGCCAGCAGCCGAATAGCGGGAACGTACGAGCAGTACTTC. It translates to CASSRIAGTYEQYF.

The rearrangement uses TRBV5-1 and TRBJ1-1, with 7 bases fitting TRBD1. V was clipped by 4 bases and J by 3 bases; unmatched bases: 6. The CDR3 contains 14 residues. The germline gives CDR1 SGHRS, CDR2 YFSETQ. The CDR3, as DNA: TGCGCCAGCAGCCGTAAGCAGGGGGACACTGAAGCTTTCTTT. Translation: CASSRKQGDTEAFF. The variable domain in full, with the rest retrieved from reference TRBV5-1 and TRBJ1-1, is KAGVTQTPRYLIKTRGQQVTLSCSPISGHRSVSWYQQTPGQGLQFLFEYFSETQRNKGNFPGRFSGRQFSNSRSEMNVSTLELGDSALYLCASSRKQGDTEAFFGQGTRLTVV.